One and the same sample provided the 24 T cell receptor beta chains below, sequenced in a study of CD8+ T cells in alopecia areata. Following extraction, RNA underwent reverse transcription to cDNA, which served as the sequencing template. Data came from immunoSEQ multiplex PCR; TCRdb stores just in-frame clones and leaves some out. The repertoire holds around 86,000 clones, with 60% to 80% as singletons. Treatment defined: oral pan-JAK inhibitor, 5-10 mg twice daily. The material sequenced was CD8+ T cells sorted from blood, taken around week 44, from a patient treated with tofacitinib. These receptor sequences come from a human donor with alopecia areata.

The gene calls are TRBV27 and TRBJ2-3; 7 bases fit TRBD1. Germline V lookup: CDR1 MNHEY, CDR2 SMNVEV (reference sequence). This CDR3 is built from 16 residues. With V trimmed by 5 bases and J by 2 bases, 10 bases remained unmatched. CDR3: CASSPNLGGPTDTQYF. Here the CDR3 DNA reads TGTGCCAGCAGTCCAAACCTAGGGGGCCCCACAGATACGCAGTATTTT.

The chain is built from TRBV11-2 and TRBJ2-2, with a possible D match to TRBD1 (5 bases). V was shortened by 5 bases and J by 7 bases, with 17 bases between the two germline ends. Germline assignment: CDR1 SGHAT and CDR2 FQNNGV. The CDR3 consists of 15 residues. Written as DNA, the CDR3 is TGTGCCAGCAGCCCTACCGCAGGGCGAGTCGGGGAGCTGTTTTTT. It yields the protein CASSPTAGRVGELFF. Supplemented by reference TRBV11-2 and TRBJ2-2, the full variable domain reads EAGVAQSPRYKIIEKRQSVAFWCNPISGHATLYWYQQILGQGPKLLIQFQNNGVVDDSQLPKDRFSAERLKGVDSTLKIQPAKLEDSAVYLCASSPTAGRVGELFFGEGSRLTVL.

The rearrangement uses TRBV9 and TRBJ1-3, with 8 bases fitting TRBD1. The germline CDR1 and CDR2 sequences are SGDLS and YYNGEE. The CDR3 length is 14 residues. After removal of 2 bases from V and 5 bases from J, the junction contained 3 bases not matched to a gene. The DNA for the CDR3 is TGTGCCAGCAGCGTGCAGGGGGCAAGAAACACCATATATTTT. This translates into CASSVQGARNTIYF.

The chain has TRBV15 and TRBJ2-7; TRBD1 matches 7 bases. Germline V gives CDR1 LNHNV, CDR2 YYDKDF (reference sequence). CDR3 length: 15 residues. V was clipped by 6 bases and J by 4 bases; unmatched bases: 12. CDR3 protein: CATRDSSGGVYEQYF. The CDR3 nucleotides read TGTGCCACCAGGGATTCTTCAGGGGGTGTTTACGAGCAGTACTTC.

The chain couples TRBV5-1 to TRBJ1-1; D gene uncertain. Germline values: CDR1 SGHRS, CDR2 YFSETQ. This CDR3 has 12 residues. Trimming removed 6 bases from V and 1 base from J, with 7 bases in between. CDR3 residues: CASNTENTEAFF. CDR3 DNA: TGCGCCAGCAACACAGAGAACACTGAAGCTTTCTTT. The full variable domain, its missing parts supplied by reference TRBV5-1 and TRBJ1-1, is KAGVTQTPRYLIKTRGQQVTLSCSPISGHRSVSWYQQTPGQGLQFLFEYFSETQRNKGNFPGRFSGRQFSNSRSEMNVSTLELGDSALYLCASNTENTEAFFGQGTRLTVV.

This clone was seen a handful of times. The chain has TRBV14 and TRBJ1-1; D not resolved. Germline V CDR1 and CDR2: SGHDN, FVKESK. The CDR3 runs 15 residues. V was cut by 4 bases and J by 3 bases, with 15 bases left in between. CDR3 region: CASSPVGLVDTEAFF. The CDR3 DNA reads TGTGCCAGCAGCCCCGTAGGGTTGGTGGACACTGAAGCTTTCTTT. Full variable domain (remainder filled in from reference TRBV14 and TRBJ1-1): EAGVTQFPSHSVIEKGQTVTLRCDPISGHDNLYWYRRVMGKEIKFLLHFVKESKQDESGMPNNRFLAERTGGTYSTLKVQPAELEDSGVYFCASSPVGLVDTEAFFGQGTRLTVV.

V is TRBV5-1 and J is TRBJ2-7; D possibly corresponds to TRBD1 (6 bases). The CDR3 spans 14 residues. Looked up from germline, CDR1 is SGHRS and CDR2 is YFSETQ. Between the trimmed V and J ends, which lost 4 bases and 4 bases, there was a span of 15 bases. Here the CDR3 DNA reads TGCGCCAGCAGCCCATCGGGGACACTATACGAGCAGTACTTC. Protein: CASSPSGTLYEQYF.

In this sample, this clone turned up a few times. This chain joins TRBV13 and TRBJ2-2, with TRBD1 identical over 7 bases. This CDR3 contains 15 residues. V shed 5 bases, J shed 2 bases, and the junction held 5 bases outside the gene matches. Germline loops: CDR1 PRHDT, CDR2 FYEKMQ (reference sequence). CDR3 region: CASSNRDSNTGELFF. CDR3 DNA sequence: TGTGCCAGCAGCAACCGGGACAGCAACACCGGGGAGCTGTTTTTT. The full variable domain, in which reference TRBV13 and TRBJ2-2 provide the parts outside the CDR3, is AAGVIQSPRHLIKEKRETATLKCYPIPRHDTVYWYQQGPGQDPQFLISFYEKMQSDKGSIPDRFSAQQFSDYHSELNMSSLELGDSALYFCASSNRDSNTGELFFGEGSRLTVL.

The chain combines TRBV29-1 with TRBJ2-1; 9 bases are shared with TRBD2. Germline CDR1 reads SQVTM; CDR2 reads ANQGSEA. Losses at the gene ends were 0 bases for V and 7 bases for J; bases not matched to a gene: 7. This CDR3 spans 15 amino acids. The CDR3 DNA follows: TGCAGCGTTGAAGAGACAGCGGGGGGATCGAATGAGCAGTTCTTC. Translation: CSVEETAGGSNEQFF.

J is TRBJ1-1 and V is TRBV9; weak D call: TRBD1 (5 bases). The V end was cut by 4 bases, the J end by 4 bases, with 11 bases between. This CDR3 is 13 amino acids long. Germline CDR1 SGDLS, CDR2 YYNGEE. The CDR3 loop reads CASSPPGATEAFF. The CDR3 nucleotides are TGTGCCAGCAGCCCCCCCGGGGCCACTGAAGCTTTCTTT.

This clone was recorded a few times. This chain joins TRBV7-3 and TRBJ2-3, with D perhaps TRBD1 (6 bases). V lost 3 bases to trimming and J lost 3 bases, with 13 bases between them. Looked up from germline, CDR1 is SGHTA and CDR2 is FQGTGA. The CDR3 is 15 residues long. CDR3 coding DNA: TGTGCCAGCAGCTTTCTAGACAGGACGACAGATACGCAGTATTTT. As protein: CASSFLDRTTDTQYF.

The chain couples TRBV10-3 to TRBJ1-1; the D gene is possibly TRBD1 (5 bases). This CDR3 region has 12 residues. CDR1 and CDR2 (germline): ENHRY, SYGVKD. V gave up 0 bases and J gave up 11 bases, with 10 bases separating them. The CDR3: CAISESTGDAFF. Written as DNA, the CDR3 is TGTGCCATCAGTGAGTCTACCGGGGACGCTTTCTTT.

The V and J genes are TRBV7-9 and TRBJ1-2; TRBD1 is a possible D gene (5 bases). CDR1 SEHNR and CDR2 FQNEAQ come from the germline V gene (reference sequence). Trimming shortened V by 5 bases and J by 6 bases, and 16 bases separated the two germline ends. This CDR3 comprises 14 residues. In DNA form, the CDR3 reads TGTGCCAGCAGCCCTGGCGGGAGGGGTGATGGCTACACCTTC. Translated: CASSPGGRGDGYTF.

The gene calls are TRBV5-4 and TRBJ1-6; D is undetermined. Germline V gives CDR1 SGHNT, CDR2 YYREEE (reference sequence). The CDR3 runs 15 residues. Trimming took 3 bases from V and 7 from J, leaving 14 bases between them. Here the CDR3 reads CASSSSGSSNSPLHF. The CDR3 DNA reads TGTGCCAGCAGCTCCTCTGGGAGTTCCAATTCACCCCTCCACTTT.

The chain couples TRBV9 to TRBJ1-5; the match to TRBD1 covers 9 bases. Germline lookup yields CDR1 SGDLS and CDR2 YYNGEE. The CDR3 covers 14 residues. With 3 bases clipped from V and 6 bases from J, the junction kept 4 bases outside the gene matches. The CDR3 sequence: CASSDRQGGQPQHF. In nucleotides, the CDR3 is TGTGCCAGCAGCGATAGACAGGGGGGTCAGCCCCAGCATTTT.

The genes are TRBV11-2 and TRBJ2-7, with D perhaps assigned TRBD1 or TRBD2 (5 bases each). The CDR3 has 14 residues. CDR1 SGHAT and CDR2 FQNNGV come from the germline V gene. Trimming removed 1 base at V and 2 bases at J, with 9 bases between. The CDR3 DNA is TGTGCCAGCAGCTTAGCTGGGGACCCCTACGAGCAGTACTTC. Protein: CASSLAGDPYEQYF.

The chain joins TRBV13 to TRBJ1-6, with TRBD1 identical over 7 bases. J lost 10 bases, V lost 6 bases, and 3 bases had no gene match. CDR3 length equals 12 residues. The germline CDR1 and CDR2 sequences are PRHDT and FYEKMQ (reference sequence). CDR3 nucleotides: TGTGCCAGCAGGGAAGGGGGCTCACCCCTCCACTTT. Encoded protein: CASREGGSPLHF.

The chain couples TRBV29-1 to TRBJ1-2; TRBD1 is a possible D gene (5 bases). This CDR3 is 12 amino acids long. The V and J ends lost 0 bases and 8 bases respectively, with 10 bases between them. The germline V gene encodes CDR1 SQVTM and CDR2 ANQGSEA. For the CDR3, the DNA is TGCAGCGTTGAAGATCGAAGGGGCGGCTACACCTTC. Its translation: CSVEDRRGGYTF.

This rearrangement joins TRBV27 to TRBJ2-5; D gene uncertain. Germline CDR1 is MNHEY and CDR2 is SMNVEV (reference sequence). CDR3 length: 14 amino acids. V lost 3 bases, J lost 4 bases, and 12 bases lay in between. CDR3 protein: CASSLVGNAETQYF. The DNA of the CDR3 is TGTGCCAGCAGTTTGGTTGGGAATGCAGAGACCCAGTACTTC.

This chain uses TRBV7-2 with TRBJ2-2; D tentatively reads TRBD1 or TRBD2 (5 bases each). Germline assignment: CDR1 SGHTA and CDR2 FQGNSA. Trimming removed 2 bases from V and 3 bases from J, with 7 bases in between. This CDR3 comprises 14 residues. CDR3 sequence (DNA): TGTGCCAGCAGCTTAATGGGGGACACCGGGGAGCTGTTTTTT. This sequence encodes CASSLMGDTGELFF.

The chain is built from TRBV27 and TRBJ1-5; tentatively, D is TRBD1 (5 bases). Trimming removed 3 bases at V and 5 bases at J, with 14 bases between. Germline CDR1 is MNHEY and CDR2 is SMNVEV (reference sequence). This CDR3 comprises 15 residues. The CDR3 sequence: CASSLYRGWDQPQHF. The CDR3, as DNA: TGTGCCAGCAGTTTGTATCGGGGGTGGGATCAGCCCCAGCATTTT.

V gene TRBV4-3 combines with J gene TRBJ2-3; D gene uncertain. This CDR3 has 13 amino acids. Trimming left V 1 base short and J 6 bases short, with 8 bases between. Germline-derived CDR1 and CDR2 are LGHNA and YSLEER. The CDR3 bases are TGCGCCAGCAGCCAAGGGGTTTGGGATACGCAGTATTTT. Its protein is CASSQGVWDTQYF.

Many counts were recorded for this clone. This chain joins TRBV5-8 and TRBJ2-7; perhaps TRBD1 as D (5 bases). CDR1 and CDR2 (germline): SGHTS, YDEGEE. The CDR3 has 12 residues. V lost 2 bases and J 2 bases, leaving 5 bases between the germline ends. CDR3 DNA sequence: TGTGCCAGCAGCTTAGGGGCCTACGAGCAGTACTTC. Its protein product is CASSLGAYEQYF.

CDR3: CAWSVGSGANVLTF. The CDR3 DNA reads as TGTGCCTGGAGTGTAGGCTCTGGGGCCAACGTCCTGACTTTC. This chain joins TRBV30 and TRBJ2-6; D remains unclear. Trimming left V 0 bases short and J 0 bases short, with 3 bases between. This CDR3 is 14 amino acids long. Germline CDR1 GTSNPN, CDR2 SVGIG (reference sequence).